This is a list of T cell receptor beta chains from one sample in a study of beta chain features in type 1 diabetes. Produced via immunoSEQ multiplex PCR; TCRdb's table is partial and in-frame only. The sample gives 600,000 to 700,000 clones, about an eighth of which show up once; less than 0.025% is in the top ten. Sequences were obtained from naive CD4+ T cells from blood. The receptors derive from a man aged 18 to 30 with type 1 diabetes. CDR3s include the opening cysteine and the closing phenylalanine or tryptophan. Each record gives: CDR3 length, J gene, clone size, D gene, V gene, CDR3 protein, CDR3 DNA. D genes are given only for firm matches. The size field is filled for only some rows; it gives once, few, many or a size class.

16,TRBJ2-1,few,TRBD2,TRBV5-1,CASSLGTSGLYNEQFF,TGCGCCAGCAGCTTAGGGACTAGCGGACTCTACAATGAGCAGTTCTTC
11,TRBJ2-5,.,.,TRBV29-1,CSVRGSKTQYF,TGCAGCGTCCGAGGATCAAAGACCCAGTACTTC
15,TRBJ1-1,.,.,TRBV25-1,CASSELGNRNTEAFF,TGTGCCAGCAGTGAGCTAGGAAACCGGAACACTGAAGCTTTCTTT
15,TRBJ2-1,.,TRBD2,TRBV28,CASSAASGAYNEQFF,TGTGCCAGCAGTGCCGCTAGCGGGGCCTACAATGAGCAGTTCTTC
16,TRBJ2-1,.,TRBD2,TRBV10-3,CAISPGTSGVHNEQFF,TGTGCCATCAGCCCCGGGACTAGCGGGGTACACAATGAGCAGTTCTTC
14,TRBJ1-2,once,TRBD1,TRBV27,CASSSTGWDYGYTF,TGTGCCAGCAGTTCGACAGGGTGGGACTATGGCTACACCTTC
13,TRBJ1-1,.,.,TRBV18,CASSPLAGSEAFF,TGTGCCAGCTCACCCCTAGCCGGGAGTGAAGCTTTCTTT
15,TRBJ2-7,.,TRBD2,TRBV7-2,CASSLTSGGFYEQYF,TGTGCCAGCAGCCTTACTAGCGGGGGGTTCTACGAGCAGTACTTC
13,TRBJ1-1,few,.,TRBV19,CASRGDPNTEAFF,TGTGCCAGTAGAGGGGACCCGAACACTGAAGCTTTCTTT
15,TRBJ1-2,few,TRBD1,TRBV19,CASGDRAPVNYGYTF,TGTGCCAGTGGGGACAGGGCGCCGGTTAACTATGGCTACACCTTC
12,TRBJ2-3,few,.,TRBV5-6,CASSAGEDTQYF,TGTGCCAGCAGCGCGGGTGAAGATACGCAGTATTTT
15,TRBJ1-1,few,TRBD1,TRBV7-2,CASSFFGQGVTEAFF,TGTGCCAGCAGCTTTTTCGGACAGGGGGTCACTGAAGCTTTCTTT
15,TRBJ1-6,.,.,TRBV6-1,CASSDQGHNASPLHF,TGTGCCAGCAGTGACCAGGGACATAATGCTTCACCCCTCCACTTT
15,TRBJ2-3,few,TRBD2,TRBV5-4,CAVRLAGGLWDTQYF,TGTGCCGTCCGACTAGCGGGGGGCCTTTGGGATACGCAGTATTTT
15,TRBJ2-1,.,TRBD1,TRBV18,CASSSGQGKGDEQFF,TGTGCCAGCTCATCGGGACAGGGTAAAGGCGATGAGCAGTTCTTC
13,TRBJ1-2,.,.,TRBV9,CASSVEGDYGYTF,TGTGCCAGCAGCGTAGAGGGCGACTATGGCTACACCTTC
14,TRBJ2-7,few,.,TRBV7-9,CASSLGWSDYEQYF,TGTGCCAGCAGCTTAGGTTGGTCCGACTACGAGCAGTACTTC
15,TRBJ1-1,.,.,TRBV6-1,CASRLRDTVNTEAFF,TGTGCCAGCAGGCTGAGGGACACCGTGAACACTGAAGCTTTCTTT
16,TRBJ1-4,.,TRBD1,TRBV7-6,CASSLPPGQGNEKLFF,TGTGCCAGCAGCTTACCGCCGGGACAGGGGAATGAAAAACTGTTTTTT
15,TRBJ2-1,few,TRBD2,TRBV6-5,CASSRTSGGADEQFF,TGTGCCAGCAGCCGTACTAGCGGGGGGGCAGATGAGCAGTTCTTC
18,TRBJ1-1,few,.,TRBV7-9,CASSSLVLIKGMNTEAFF,TGTGCCAGCAGCTCCTTAGTGTTGATTAAGGGGATGAACACTGAAGCTTTCTTT
16,TRBJ2-5,.,.,TRBV6-5,CASSYGALGGQETQYF,TGTGCCAGCAGTTACGGGGCCCTGGGCGGACAAGAGACCCAGTACTTC
12,TRBJ1-2,few,.,TRBV10-3,CAIGTSTGGYTF,TGTGCCATCGGGACGTCCACCGGTGGCTACACCTTC
17,TRBJ2-7,few,TRBD1,TRBV7-2,CASSLGGQGPSSYEQYF,TGTGCCAGCAGCTTAGGAGGACAGGGGCCCAGCTCCTACGAGCAGTACTTC